A single sample is the source of the 29 T cell receptor beta chains below, sequenced in a study of shared clonotypes between healthy human individuals. Terminally differentiated effector memory CD45RA+ cells were left out of the naive CD8 fraction, which was CD45RO-negative and positively selected for CCR7. Sequencing was performed with immunoSEQ multiplex PCR; in TCRdb, only in-frame clones are kept and a portion is missing. Of roughly 2.1 million clones listed, about 92% are singletons. The sequenced sample consisted of naive CD8+ T cells from PBMCs. The receptors stem from a man aged 18-30 years in good health. Some clones in this sample may be carry-over from other donors' samples.

This chain links TRBV10-1 with TRBJ2-2; D is uncertain. The CDR3 runs to 11 residues. The germline V gene encodes CDR1 WNHNN and CDR2 SYGVQD (reference sequence). The V end lost 8 bases, the J end lost 6 bases, and 7 bases lay between the germline ends. The CDR3, as DNA: TGCGCCAGCGTAAGGGCCGGGGAGCTGTTTTTT. Translated: CASVRAGELFF.

The V and J genes are TRBV5-1 and TRBJ2-7; D possibly matches TRBD1 or TRBD2 (5 bases each). V was clipped by 0 bases and J by 4 bases, with 14 bases between them. The CDR3 is made up of 15 amino acids. CDR1 is SGHRS and CDR2 is YFSETQ in the germline V gene. CDR3 residues: CASSLEGTSIYEQYF. The CDR3 region has the DNA TGCGCCAGCAGCTTGGAGGGGACCTCAATTTACGAGCAGTACTTC.

This clone appeared a single time. The chain employs TRBV6-4 and TRBJ2-1; 12 nucleotides line up with TRBD2. V lost 6 bases to trimming and J lost 9 bases; unmatched junction nucleotides: 3. The CDR3 spans 13 residues. CDR1 is MRHNA and CDR2 is SNTAGT in the germline V gene. This chain's CDR3 is CASRGLAGGEQFF. In DNA form, the CDR3 reads TGTGCCAGCAGGGGACTAGCGGGCGGTGAGCAGTTCTTC.

The chain is built from TRBV29-1 and TRBJ1-1, with 9 bases fitting TRBD1. Trimming took 7 bases from V and 6 from J; bases not matched to a gene: 6. Per the germline V gene, CDR1 is SQVTM and CDR2 is ANQGSEA. This CDR3 spans 12 amino acids. The CDR3 sequence is CSGGQGSAEAFF. The DNA of the CDR3 is TGCAGCGGAGGACAGGGGAGCGCTGAAGCTTTCTTT.

This chain uses TRBV7-2 with TRBJ1-2; D is possibly TRBD1 (6 bases). CDR3 length: 11 amino acids. V lost 8 bases and J lost 9, with 13 bases in between. Germline V CDR1 and CDR2: SGHTA, FQGNSA. The CDR3 region is CASRGGTRYTF. Here the CDR3 DNA reads TGTGCCAGCCGAGGGGGGACTCGCTACACCTTC.

The chain has TRBV6-6 and TRBJ2-5; possibly TRBD2 for D (6 bases). The assigned J gene may be wrong: the sequence end matches TRBJ2-7 better. The CDR3 runs to 15 residues. The V gene's germline CDR1 is MNHNY and CDR2 SVGAGI (reference sequence). CDR3 coding DNA: TGTGCCAGCAGCGGAGTGGGGGACTTCTCCTACGAGCAGTACTTC. As protein: CASSGVGDFSYEQYF.

This chain joins TRBV5-6 and TRBJ2-2; TRBD1 is a possible D gene (6 bases). V lost 2 bases and J lost 3, with 11 bases in between. This CDR3 comprises 15 residues. The germline V gene encodes CDR1 SGHDT and CDR2 YYEEEE. DNA for the CDR3: TGTGCCAGCAGCTTAACAGGGCCCTACACCGGGGAGCTGTTTTTT. Its protein is CASSLTGPYTGELFF.

This chain connects TRBV7-9 to TRBJ1-5, with 8 bases aligning to TRBD1. V lost 5 bases, J lost 5 bases, and 11 bases stayed unmatched. CDR3 length: 16 residues. Germline V gene lookup returns CDR1 SEHNR and CDR2 FQNEAQ (reference sequence). The DNA for the CDR3 is TGTGCCAGCAGCCAGGGGAGGACAGGGAAGGATCAGCCCCAGCATTTT. This sequence encodes CASSQGRTGKDQPQHF.

CDR3 sequence: CAIDITYEQYF. The CDR3 region has the DNA TGTGCCATTGACATAACCTACGAGCAGTACTTC. V is TRBV2 and J is TRBJ2-7; no clear D gene. The CDR3 covers 11 residues. Trimming shortened V by 10 bases and J by 2 bases, and 9 bases separated the two germline ends. Germline CDR1 and CDR2: SNHLY and FYNNEI.

The V and J genes are TRBV27 and TRBJ2-7; no definite D call. The CDR3 consists of 14 residues. Germline V gene data show CDR1 as MNHEY and CDR2 as SMNVEV (reference sequence). Trimming removed 3 bases at V and 2 bases at J, with 11 bases between. The CDR3 loop reads CASSLSQAPYEQYF. DNA for the CDR3: TGTGCCAGCAGTTTGAGCCAGGCTCCCTACGAGCAGTACTTC.

This chain uses TRBV27 with TRBJ2-7; 7 positions agree with TRBD1. This CDR3 has 16 amino acids. The J segment lost 2 bases and the V segment lost 6 bases, leaving 13 bases of the junction unmatched. Germline lookup yields CDR1 MNHEY and CDR2 SMNVEV (reference sequence). The CDR3 spells CASSYRGPITAYEQYF. The CDR3 bases are TGTGCCAGCAGCTACAGGGGCCCTATTACAGCCTACGAGCAGTACTTC.

The chain carries TRBV10-1 and TRBJ2-7, with TRBD1 matching over 9 bases. Germline CDR1 is WNHNN and CDR2 is SYGVQD (reference sequence). This CDR3 contains 15 residues. J lost 5 bases, V lost 2 bases, and 7 bases had no gene match. CDR3 sequence reads: CASSEVPGQGNEQYF. The CDR3 DNA follows: TGCGCCAGCAGTGAGGTACCGGGACAGGGTAACGAGCAGTACTTC.

As regards this clone: Other nucleotide sequences from this sample produce the same CDR3. The V call is TRBV9, the J call TRBJ2-4; D may be TRBD2 (5 bases). CDR3 size: 12 residues. Germline V CDR1 and CDR2: SGDLS, YYNGEE. Trimming stripped 0 bases from V and 9 bases from J, with 7 bases between. The CDR3 nucleotides read TGTGCCAGCAGCGTAGGAGGAGGCATTCAGTACTTC. This gives the protein CASSVGGGIQYF. Filled out from reference TRBV9 and TRBJ2-4, the complete variable domain reads DSGVTQTPKHLITATGQRVTLRCSPRSGDLSVYWYQQSLDQGLQFLIQYYNGEERAKGNILERFSAQQFPDLHSELNLSSLELGDSALYFCASSVGGGIQYFGAGTRLSVL.

This chain uses TRBV27 with TRBJ1-3, with D tentatively TRBD1 (5 bases). With 5 bases removed from V and 0 bases from J, the gap between germline ends came to 17 bases. Germline CDR1 and CDR2: MNHEY and SMNVEV (reference sequence). There are 17 residues in the CDR3. The CDR3 nucleotides are TGTGCCAGCAGTACCCTTGATGGGGGAGCCTCTGGAAACACCATATATTTT. Translating it yields CASSTLDGGASGNTIYF.

The chain's CDR3 is CASSFDAAGRPDTQYF. In nucleotides, the CDR3 is TGTGCCAGCAGCTTTGATGCAGCGGGACGGCCAGATACGCAGTATTTT. This rearrangement joins TRBV5-4 to TRBJ2-3; TRBD2 matches 7 bases. CDR1 is SGHNT, CDR2 YYREEE, per germline (reference sequence). The CDR3 extends over 16 amino acids. V was clipped by 2 bases and J by 4 bases; unmatched bases: 10. The complete variable domain, with remaining parts taken from reference TRBV5-4 and TRBJ2-3, reads ETGVTQSPTHLIKTRGQQVTLRCSSQSGHNTVSWYQQALGQGPQFIFQYYREEENGRGNFPPRFSGLQFPNYSSELNVNALELDDSALYLCASSFDAAGRPDTQYFGPGTRLTVL.

The gene calls are TRBV7-9 and TRBJ2-7, with 7 bases lining up with TRBD1. CDR3 length: 14 residues. With V trimmed by 5 bases and J by 7 bases, 11 bases remained unmatched. Per the germline V gene, CDR1 is SEHNR and CDR2 is FQNEAQ (reference sequence). Here the CDR3 reads CASSPPRQGGEQYF. The CDR3 nucleotides are TGTGCCAGCAGCCCACCCCGACAGGGCGGGGAGCAGTACTTC.

The chain uses TRBV27 and TRBJ1-2, with D possibly matching TRBD1 (5 bases). This CDR3 spans 15 amino acids. Trimming removed 6 bases from V and 4 bases from J, with 18 bases in between. CDR1 and CDR2 from the germline V gene are MNHEY and SMNVEV (reference sequence). The CDR3 here is CASSSRGPALYGYTF. The DNA of the CDR3 is TGTGCCAGCAGCTCCCGGGGACCTGCCCTCTATGGCTACACCTTC.

The rearrangement links TRBV19 to TRBJ2-1; no firm D call. From germline, CDR1 is LNHDA and CDR2 SQIVND (reference sequence). With 3 bases removed from V and 7 bases from J, the gap between germline ends came to 13 bases. There are 14 residues in the CDR3. The chain's CDR3 is CASSMGGAGNEQFF. CDR3 nucleotides: TGTGCCAGTAGTATGGGCGGAGCTGGGAATGAGCAGTTCTTC.

CDR3 in amino acids: CASSFFLDGGEQFF. CDR3 nucleotides: TGTGCCAGCAGCTTTTTCCTAGATGGTGGTGAGCAGTTCTTC. The chain is built from TRBV7-2 and TRBJ2-1; no clear D gene. Germline V lookup: CDR1 SGHTA, CDR2 FQGNSA. CDR3 length: 14 amino acids. The germline V and J ends were trimmed by 3 bases and 9 bases, with 15 bases remaining between them. The full variable domain, with the rest looked up from reference TRBV7-2 and TRBJ2-1, is GAGVSQSPSNKVTEKGKDVELRCDPISGHTALYWYRQSLGQGLEFLIYFQGNSAPDKSGLPSDRFSAERTGGSVSTLTIQRTQQEDSAVYLCASSFFLDGGEQFFGPGTRLTVL.

The chain is built from TRBV5-4 and TRBJ1-2, with 10 bases lining up with TRBD1. Germline CDR1 is SGHNT and CDR2 is YYREEE (reference sequence). V shed 6 bases, J shed 6 bases, and the junction held 11 bases outside the gene matches. The CDR3 covers 15 residues. CDR3 in DNA: TGTGCCAGCAAAATGACTGGGACAGGGGTGAATGGCTACACCTTC. It yields the protein CASKMTGTGVNGYTF.

This chain links TRBV19 with TRBJ1-4; TRBD1 matches 9 bases. Unmatched junction bases numbered 8, after V lost 2 bases and J lost 7 bases. CDR3 length equals 16 residues. CDR1 and CDR2 from the germline V gene are LNHDA and SQIVND (reference sequence). This CDR3 is CASSISGGTGREKLFF. In DNA, the CDR3 is TGTGCCAGTAGTATAAGTGGGGGGACAGGGCGTGAAAAACTGTTTTTT.

The rearrangement links TRBV4-1 to TRBJ2-7; D possibly uses TRBD1 or TRBD2 (5 bases each). Trimming took off 5 bases at V and 7 bases at J, with 12 bases between the two ends. Looked up from germline, CDR1 is MGHRA and CDR2 is YSYEKL. The CDR3 is 12 amino acids. CDR3 protein: CASSVRGGEQYF. CDR3 in DNA: TGCGCCAGCAGCGTGAGGGGTGGGGAGCAGTACTTC.

This clone was picked up one time. The chain is built from TRBV11-2 and TRBJ2-7; D is undetermined. CDR1 and CDR2 (germline): SGHAT, FQNNGV. Trimming took off 0 bases at V and 0 bases at J, with 9 bases between the two ends. The CDR3 extends over 15 amino acids. CDR3 sequence reads: CASSLEYTVSYEQYF. CDR3 DNA sequence: TGTGCCAGCAGCTTAGAGTACACAGTCTCCTACGAGCAGTACTTC.

The rearrangement links TRBV6-6 to TRBJ1-1, with D hard to call. The V gene lost 0 bases and the J gene lost 0 bases, with 5 bases spanning the gap. The CDR3 covers 14 residues. Germline assignment: CDR1 MNHNY and CDR2 SVGAGI (reference sequence). The CDR3 region has the DNA TGTGCCAGCAGTTACTCAGGTATGAACACTGAAGCTTTCTTT. This encodes CASSYSGMNTEAFF.

The gene calls are TRBV15 and TRBJ2-2, with no clear D. Trimming took 0 bases from V and 0 from J, leaving 11 bases between them. Germline V gene sequence: CDR1 LNHNV, CDR2 YYDKDF (reference sequence). This CDR3 contains 17 residues. This chain's CDR3 is CATSRETPSANTGELFF. CDR3 nucleotides: TGTGCCACCAGCAGAGAAACCCCCAGCGCGAACACCGGGGAGCTGTTTTTT.

V gene TRBV2 combines with J gene TRBJ1-2; 8 nucleotides match TRBD1. Germline loops: CDR1 SNHLY, CDR2 FYNNEI. Germline trimming cut 4 bases from V and 4 bases from J; bases unmatched to any gene: 5. The CDR3 runs 14 residues. The CDR3 loop reads CASSGTGWVYGYTF. CDR3 nucleotide sequence: TGTGCCAGCAGTGGGACAGGGTGGGTCTATGGCTACACCTTC. Drawing the rest from reference TRBV2 and TRBJ1-2, the complete variable domain is EPEVTQTPSHQVTQMGQEVILRCVPISNHLYFYWYRQILGQKVEFLVSFYNNEISEKSEIFDDQFSVERPDGSNFTLKIRSTKLEDSAMYFCASSGTGWVYGYTFGSGTRLTVV.

The V and J genes are TRBV9 and TRBJ1-1; the match to TRBD1 covers 9 bases. V lost 4 bases, J lost 1 base, and 14 bases stayed unmatched. Germline CDR1 and CDR2: SGDLS and YYNGEE. The CDR3 is 18 residues long. CDR3 DNA sequence: TGTGCCAGCAGCCCGCTACAGGGGGCGCTTCTCCCGAACACTGAAGCTTTCTTT. Its translation is CASSPLQGALLPNTEAFF.

This sequence joins TRBV19 and TRBJ1-5, with D possibly being TRBD1 (5 bases). There are 13 residues in the CDR3. The germline V gene has CDR1 LNHDA and CDR2 SQIVND (reference sequence). V lost 10 bases and J lost 7, with 17 bases in between. CDR3: CATQTGEGQPQHF. In DNA, the CDR3 is TGTGCCACCCAAACAGGAGAGGGACAGCCCCAGCATTTT.

Only a few counts were recorded for this clone. Other DNA sequences in this sample translate to the same CDR3. The V and J genes are TRBV28 and TRBJ1-1; no clear D gene. The CDR3 spans 13 residues. Germline V CDR1 and CDR2: MDHEN, SYDVKM. Trimming pared 2 bases from V and 0 bases from J, leaving 4 bases between. The CDR3 reads CASSLGVNTEAFF. CDR3 in DNA: TGTGCCAGCAGTTTAGGGGTGAACACTGAAGCTTTCTTT.